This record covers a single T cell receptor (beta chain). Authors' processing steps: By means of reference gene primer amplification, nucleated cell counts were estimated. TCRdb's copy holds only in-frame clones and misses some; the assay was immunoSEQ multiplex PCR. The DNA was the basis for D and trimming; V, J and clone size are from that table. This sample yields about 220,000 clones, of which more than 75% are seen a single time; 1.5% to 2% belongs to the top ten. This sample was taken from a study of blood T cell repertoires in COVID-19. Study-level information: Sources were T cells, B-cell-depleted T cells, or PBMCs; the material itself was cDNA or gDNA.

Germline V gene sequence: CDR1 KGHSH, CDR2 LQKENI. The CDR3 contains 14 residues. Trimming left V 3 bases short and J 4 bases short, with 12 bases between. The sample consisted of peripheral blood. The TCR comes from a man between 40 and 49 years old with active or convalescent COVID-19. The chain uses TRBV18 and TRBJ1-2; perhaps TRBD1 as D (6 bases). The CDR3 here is CASSPQGTLYGYTF. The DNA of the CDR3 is TGTGCCAGCTCACCCCAGGGGACCCTCTATGGCTACACCTTC. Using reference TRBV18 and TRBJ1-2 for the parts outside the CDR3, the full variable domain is NAGVMQNPRHLVRRRGQEARLRCSPMKGHSHVYWYRQLPEEGLKFMVYLQKENIIDESGMPKERFSAEFPKEGPSILRIQQVVRGDSAAYFCASSPQGTLYGYTFGSGTRLTVV.